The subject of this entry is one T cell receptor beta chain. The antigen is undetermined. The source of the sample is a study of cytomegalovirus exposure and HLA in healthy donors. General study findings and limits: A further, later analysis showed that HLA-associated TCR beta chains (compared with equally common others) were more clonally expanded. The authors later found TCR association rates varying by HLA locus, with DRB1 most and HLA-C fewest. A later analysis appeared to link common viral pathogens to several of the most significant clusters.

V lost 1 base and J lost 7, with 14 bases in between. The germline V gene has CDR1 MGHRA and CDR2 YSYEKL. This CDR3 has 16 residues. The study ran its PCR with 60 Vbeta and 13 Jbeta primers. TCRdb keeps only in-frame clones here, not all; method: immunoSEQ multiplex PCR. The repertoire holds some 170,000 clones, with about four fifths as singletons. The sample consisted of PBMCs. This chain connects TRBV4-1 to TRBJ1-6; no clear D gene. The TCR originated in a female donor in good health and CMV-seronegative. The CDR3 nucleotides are TGCGCCAGCAGCCAAGTGCGTTCGATGCAAAATTCACCCCTCCACTTT. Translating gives CASSQVRSMQNSPLHF.